A selection of T cell receptor beta chains follows, all from one sample in a study of blood T cell repertoires in COVID-19. The repertoire was sequenced with immunoSEQ multiplex PCR; TCRdb's copy has only in-frame clones and lacks some. Seen here are roughly 250,000 clones, about 87% observed once, and the top ten hold 1.5% to 2%. Specimen: PBMCs or T cells enriched from blood (not recorded which). The receptors were sampled from a woman between 45 and 65 years old who had recovered from COVID-19. CDR3s include the opening cysteine and the closing phenylalanine or tryptophan. D genes are given only for firm matches. A clone size is listed for some rows: how often the clone was seen (once, few, many), or a class if it is expanded.

size,V,J,D,CDR3,DNA
NA,TRBV29-1,TRBJ1-4,NA,CSVERDNRIQFF,TGCAGCGTTGAGAGGGACAATCGTATTCAGTTTTTT
NA,TRBV5-1,TRBJ2-1,TRBD2,CASSGGEIGNEQFF,TGCGCCAGCAGCGGGGGGGAAATTGGGAATGAGCAGTTCTTC
NA,TRBV7-3,TRBJ2-1,TRBD1,CASSSTGVEQFF,TGTGCCAGCAGCTCTACAGGGGTTGAGCAGTTCTTC
NA,TRBV28,TRBJ2-1,TRBD2,CASLDGGTSFNEQFF,TGTGCCAGCCTAGATGGCGGGACTAGCTTCAATGAGCAGTTCTTC
NA,TRBV5-6,TRBJ2-3,NA,CASSTSWGGTDTQYF,TGTGCCAGCAGCACTTCATGGGGCGGCACAGATACGCAGTATTTT
NA,TRBV5-1,TRBJ1-6,NA,CASSLVEGNSPLHF,TGCGCCAGCAGTTTGGTGGAGGGTAATTCACCCCTCCACTTT
once,TRBV28,TRBJ1-1,TRBD1,CASSRQTGTGTNTEAFF,TGTGCCAGCAGTAGACAAACCGGGACAGGGACGAACACTGAAGCTTTCTTT
NA,TRBV15,TRBJ2-1,NA,CATSRGGSTYNEQFF,TGTGCCACCAGCAGAGGCGGCTCCACCTACAATGAGCAGTTCTTC
once,TRBV9,TRBJ2-1,NA,CASSPGDQSYNEQFF,TGTGCCAGCAGCCCGGGGGACCAATCCTACAATGAGCAGTTCTTC
NA,TRBV29-1,TRBJ1-1,TRBD1,CSVGTGGAGTEAFF,TGCAGCGTCGGGACAGGGGGCGCAGGCACTGAAGCTTTCTTT
NA,TRBV30,TRBJ2-7,NA,CASSSPAGGYEQYF,TGTGCCTCGTCGAGCCCCGCAGGGGGGTACGAGCAGTACTTC
NA,TRBV27,TRBJ2-1,NA,CASSSDGSAYNEQFF,TGTGCCAGCAGTTCAGATGGGAGTGCGTACAATGAGCAGTTCTTC
NA,TRBV5-1,TRBJ1-5,NA,CASSLSGAAEPQHF,TGCGCCAGCAGCTTGTCAGGGGCCGCGGAGCCCCAGCATTTT
NA,TRBV29-1,TRBJ2-1,TRBD2,CSVTGTSGSFYNEQFF,TGCAGCGTCACCGGGACTAGCGGGAGTTTCTACAATGAGCAGTTCTTC
NA,TRBV6-5,TRBJ2-1,TRBD2,CASRPGTRNYNEQFF,TGTGCCAGCAGACCCGGGACTAGAAACTACAATGAGCAGTTCTTC
NA,TRBV7-9,TRBJ2-3,NA,CASSSSPGDTDTQYF,TGTGCCAGCAGCTCCAGTCCAGGCGACACAGATACGCAGTATTTT
NA,TRBV6-4,TRBJ2-2,TRBD2,CASSEQGGRNTGELFF,TGTGCCAGCAGTGAACAAGGCGGGAGGAACACCGGGGAGCTGTTTTTT
NA,TRBV7-8,TRBJ1-5,NA,CASSEGVGEFDQPQHF,TGTGCCAGCAGCGAGGGGGTAGGGGAATTCGATCAGCCCCAGCATTTT
NA,TRBV9,TRBJ2-1,TRBD2,CASSVDETGGPTYNEQFF,TGTGCCAGCAGCGTAGACGAGACGGGAGGCCCAACTTACAATGAGCAGTTCTTC
NA,TRBV27,TRBJ2-2,TRBD2,CASSFQRDQTGELFF,TGTGCCAGCAGTTTCCAGCGGGACCAAACCGGGGAGCTGTTTTTT
NA,TRBV7-9,TRBJ1-4,NA,CASSAAQGGGEKLFF,TGTGCCAGCAGCGCTGCACAGGGTGGTGGTGAAAAACTGTTTTTT
NA,TRBV7-2,TRBJ2-3,TRBD2,CASSSPGGLVADTQYF,TGTGCCAGCAGCTCCCCCGGGGGACTAGTCGCAGATACGCAGTATTTT
NA,TRBV19,TRBJ1-5,TRBD1,CASSFTLGQGIDQPQHF,TGTGCCAGTAGTTTTACCTTGGGACAGGGGATTGATCAGCCCCAGCATTTT
NA,TRBV29-1,TRBJ2-1,NA,CSVEAVGNEQFF,TGCAGCGTTGAGGCGGTCGGCAATGAGCAGTTCTTC
NA,TRBV29-1,TRBJ2-3,NA,CSVAPDTQYF,TGCAGCGTTGCTCCAGATACGCAGTATTTT
once,TRBV25-1,TRBJ1-5,NA,CATKDSPRGNQPQHF,TGTGCCACTAAGGACAGCCCAAGGGGCAATCAGCCCCAGCATTTT
NA,TRBV7-6,TRBJ2-1,TRBD2,CASSPGTSGYNEQFF,TGTGCCAGCAGCCCAGGGACTAGTGGGTACAATGAGCAGTTCTTC
NA,TRBV29-1,TRBJ1-1,TRBD1,CSVAGTGGVNTEAFF,TGCAGCGTTGCCGGAACAGGGGGCGTGAACACTGAAGCTTTCTTT
NA,TRBV28,TRBJ1-2,NA,CASSWLGGRYYGYTF,TGTGCCAGCAGTTGGCTGGGGGGGCGCTACTATGGCTACACCTTC
NA,TRBV6-5,TRBJ2-1,TRBD2,CASSYGGRYNEQFF,TGTGCCAGCAGTTACGGCGGGAGGTACAATGAGCAGTTCTTC
once,TRBV5-4,TRBJ1-6,NA,CASGRDIFRPSPLHF,TGTGCCAGCGGAAGGGACATTTTTCGCCCTTCACCCCTCCACTTT
NA,TRBV3-1/TRBV3-2,TRBJ1-5,NA,CASSQDGETNQPQHF,TGTGCCAGCAGCCAAGATGGGGAGACCAATCAGCCCCAGCATTTT
NA,TRBV4-3,TRBJ1-4,NA,CASSQQFATNEKLFF,TGCGCCAGCAGCCAACAATTTGCAACTAATGAAAAACTGTTTTTT
NA,TRBV7-2,TRBJ2-1,NA,CASSLGSSTPNEQFF,TGTGCCAGCAGCTTAGGGAGTAGTACCCCCAATGAGCAGTTCTTC
NA,TRBV6-2/TRBV6-3,TRBJ1-5,NA,CASSYFRNSNQPQHF,TGTGCCAGCAGTTACTTCAGAAATAGCAATCAGCCCCAGCATTTT
NA,TRBV7-9,TRBJ1-1,TRBD1,CASSLPSIDRGSLSAFF,TGTGCCAGCAGCTTACCCTCGATCGACAGGGGATCTTTGTCAGCTTTCTTT
NA,TRBV4-2,TRBJ2-6,TRBD1,CASSQTPGGPLGSGANVLTF,TGTGCCAGCAGCCAAACCCCAGGGGGACCCTTGGGCTCTGGGGCCAACGTCCTGACTTTC
NA,TRBV2,TRBJ2-1,NA,CASTQEADYNEQFF,TGTGCCAGCACTCAAGAAGCGGACTACAATGAGCAGTTCTTC
NA,TRBV5-1,TRBJ2-1,NA,CASSLAFGGNEQFF,TGCGCCAGCAGCTTGGCATTCGGGGGCAATGAGCAGTTCTTC
NA,TRBV27,TRBJ1-4,TRBD1,CASSSGQTNEKLFF,TGTGCCAGCAGTTCGGGACAGACTAATGAAAAACTGTTTTTT
NA,TRBV5-4,TRBJ2-3,TRBD2,CASSPGTRSTDTQYF,TGTGCCAGCAGCCCTGGGACTAGGAGCACAGATACGCAGTATTTT
NA,TRBV27,TRBJ2-5,TRBD2,CASSLRPGRRTSGLMETQYF,TGTGCCAGCAGTTTACGCCCGGGACGGCGGACTAGCGGCTTGATGGAGACCCAGTACTTC
few,TRBV5-1,TRBJ2-3,TRBD2,CASSLERGSTDTQYF,TGCGCCAGCAGCTTGGAGCGGGGCAGCACAGATACGCAGTATTTT
NA,TRBV5-1,TRBJ2-1,TRBD2,CASSLAGGDNEQFF,TGCGCCAGCAGCTTAGCGGGGGGAGACAATGAGCAGTTCTTC
NA,TRBV2,TRBJ1-4,TRBD1,CASSEQGGNEKLFF,TGTGCCAGCAGTGAACAGGGGGGTAATGAAAAACTGTTTTTT
few,TRBV6-2/TRBV6-3,TRBJ2-6,TRBD1,CASSLTPGDSDSGANVLTF,TGTGCCAGCAGTCTAACTCCCGGGGACAGCGACTCTGGGGCCAACGTCCTGACTTTC
NA,TRBV10-3,TRBJ2-3,TRBD2,CATGTSGIITDTQYF,TGTGCCACGGGGACTAGCGGGATTATCACAGATACGCAGTATTTT
NA,TRBV2,TRBJ1-1,TRBD1,CASSVGQGFTEAFF,TGTGCCAGCAGTGTAGGACAGGGGTTCACTGAAGCTTTCTTT
NA,TRBV3-1/TRBV3-2,TRBJ2-2,TRBD2,CASSRLAGATGELFF,TGTGCCAGCAGCCGACTAGCGGGAGCCACCGGGGAGCTGTTTTTT